The source of this TCR beta chain is a study of blood T cells in healthy people across ages (dated by TCRdb to between 2014 and 2017). Regarding the research as a whole: In model experiments, template switching captured about one uniquely barcoded TCR beta cDNA molecule for every two T cells. Age-related changes in TCR beta repertoire diversity were measured in the study by deep sequencing normalized with unique cDNA molecular identifiers. The donors were divided into four age groups: young (average roughly 17 years), middle-aged (around 37), aged (under 70) and long-lived (82). To avoid experimental bias, donors of different ages were randomly spread across the sequencing lanes. For two donors (one aged 18 to 30 and one aged 80 or older), the study analyzed two additional independent replicas of 1 million unique cDNA reads from the same blood draw. What the research found in general, with its limitations: Observed TCR beta diversity per million T cells fell roughly linearly with age, and a significant reduction was already apparent by age around 44. Compared with the aged group, the long-lived group had more naive CD4+ T cells, fewer expanded clones and increased TCR diversity, suggesting age selection. Estimates of total diversity based on one million sequenced T cells were regarded as lower bounds and as underestimates. A strong correlation was found between observed TCR beta diversity and the percentage of naive T cells measured by flow cytometry. Conclusive comparison of naive and antigen-experienced compartments was prevented by the profiling of bulk unsorted PBMCs. Because the CMV infection status of the donors was unknown, age-related changes in expanded clonotypes may potentially have been confounded.

The CDR3 covers 19 residues, taking in both the cysteine and the phenylalanine. The entry retains the CDR3 DNA only, 57 bases that are in frame from base 1. CDR1 and CDR2 are read off the germline V gene as SQVTM and ANQGSEA. V and J are truncated by 1 base and 0 bases respectively, leaving an intervening sequence of 23 bases. A remark on this clonotype: Its antigen is not yet known. The input lacks base qualities; no much larger clone sits a single base away.

The library was produced with 5' RACE. The sequencing machine was an Illumina HiSeq 2500. A second PCR of roughly 6 to 11 cycles was performed with a sample-barcoded 5' primer and a J-beta primer mix. Each TCR beta cDNA molecule received a unique molecular identifier from a template-switch 5' adaptor carrying 12 random nucleotides. Each sample yielded at least 2.5 million CDR3-containing paired-end reads. First-strand cDNA synthesis was performed from all RNA using the Mint cDNA synthesis kit, with priming by a TRBC-specific oligonucleotide. After uracil-DNA glycosylase treatment, a first 18-cycle PCR used universal primers M1SS and BC2_uni_R on all cDNA. The original methods were these. Each sample was normalized by randomly selecting 1 million high-quality reads, each carrying a distinct molecular identifier. Reads with shared molecular identifiers were discarded instead of being binned into consensus sequences. MiTCR, run with a Q25 quality threshold and the strictest error-elimination algorithm, handled CDR3 identification, clonotype clustering and error correction. A nonparametric unseen species model with Euler transformation was used to estimate a lower bound on total TCR beta diversity. TCRdb itself trimmed the public reads at Q25 with fastp, ran MiXCR and retained productive beta chains. Rows with a matching CDR3 protein are joined into one entry that keeps the most common DNA and genes. TCRdb's processing, not the authors', yielded these V and J calls. This sample has fewer than 1.5 million distinct CDR3 sequences in its table, and 35% to 45% of those were observed once. The top ten clones comprise roughly 7.9% of the sample.

The roughly 38 donors, aged roughly 6 to 90 years, were systemically healthy Caucasian individuals from Russia. Each donor gave about 9.7 milliliters of peripheral blood, drawn into EDTA-treated Vacutainer tubes. Ficoll-Paque density-gradient centrifugation was used to isolate PBMCs, with at least 6.5 million per sample. Trizol reagent was used to extract total RNA from PBMCs, with at least 6 micrograms per sample. The percentages of naive CD45RAhigh/CD27high T cells were determined by flow cytometry on a PBMC aliquot from every donor. The receptor comes from a woman aged 18-29 years in good health. The chain is encoded by TRBV29-1 joined to TRBJ2-3; a weak D assignment points to TRBD2 (5 bases agree). Sequencing was carried out using blood. The CDR3 loop reads CSVEGRALGPRGSTDTQYF. The DNA sequence reads TGCAGCGTTGAAGGTCGTGCACTAGGGCCACGGGGTAGCACAGATACGCAGTATTTT.